The 28 T cell receptor beta chains below all came from one sample that was sequenced in a study of T cell responses to AZD1222 COVID-19 vaccine. Libraries were prepared by immunoSEQ multiplex PCR; TCRdb keeps only in-frame clonotypes and omits some of them. The sample holds 75,000 to 100,000 clones, roughly 89% seen once. The sequences come from peripheral blood, collected on day 0 of AZD1222 vaccination. The source is an adult in good health.

The J gene is TRBJ1-4, the V gene TRBV15; D remains ambiguous. The CDR3 contains 14 residues. Germline V gene sequence: CDR1 LNHNV, CDR2 YYDKDF (reference sequence). The germline V and J ends were trimmed by 0 bases and 13 bases, with 15 bases remaining between them. The CDR3 is CATSRDVGQSRLFF. CDR3 nucleotides: TGTGCCACCAGCAGAGATGTTGGGCAGTCTCGACTGTTTTTT.

Here the CDR3 reads CASSSYREPGELFF. The CDR3 coding sequence is TGTGCCAGCAGCTCATACAGGGAGCCCGGGGAGCTGTTTTTT. The rearrangement joins TRBV11-2 to TRBJ2-2; D might be TRBD1 (6 bases). Trimming took off 4 bases at V and 6 bases at J, with 12 bases between the two ends. CDR1 SGHAT and CDR2 FQNNGV come from the germline V gene. This CDR3 is 14 amino acids long. The full variable domain, in which reference TRBV11-2 and TRBJ2-2 provide the parts outside the CDR3, is EAGVAQSPRYKIIEKRQSVAFWCNPISGHATLYWYQQILGQGPKLLIQFQNNGVVDDSQLPKDRFSAERLKGVDSTLKIQPAKLEDSAVYLCASSSYREPGELFFGEGSRLTVL.

Only a few counts were recorded for this clone. This chain joins TRBV30 and TRBJ2-2; tentatively, D is TRBD2 (7 bases). CDR1 GTSNPN and CDR2 SVGIG come from the germline V gene (reference sequence). V gave up 5 bases and J gave up 3 bases, with 16 bases separating them. CDR3 length equals 15 residues. The CDR3 sequence: CAWGQGGADTGELFF. In DNA form, the CDR3 reads TGTGCCTGGGGTCAAGGGGGGGCGGACACCGGGGAGCTGTTTTTT.

The gene calls are TRBV23-1 and TRBJ1-5; D not resolved. TRBV23-1 is sorted into the ORF group, with uncertain function. V dropped 3 bases and J dropped 1 base, with 7 bases sitting between them. CDR3 size: 14 residues. This CDR3 is CASSHKVSNQPQHF. As DNA, the CDR3 is TGCGCCAGCAGTCATAAGGTGAGCAATCAGCCCCAGCATTTT.

This clone was seen just once. Its ends do not fully match the called genes, so a read error is possible. The rearrangement uses TRBV5-1 and TRBJ1-1, with 7 bases matching TRBD1. Germline V gene sequence: CDR1 SGHRS, CDR2 YFSETQ. This CDR3 has 13 residues. CDR3 nucleotides: TGCGCCAGCAGCGCCGACAGGGTAACTGAGGCTTTCTTT. Residues: CASSADRVTEAFF.

This clone has a handful of counts. V is TRBV4-3 and J is TRBJ1-2; no clear D gene. Trimming removed 1 base at V and 6 bases at J, with 12 bases between. Germline values: CDR1 LGHNA, CDR2 YSLEER. CDR3 length: 14 residues. CDR3 sequence: CASSQVSRGNGYTF. The CDR3 DNA follows: TGCGCCAGCAGCCAAGTCTCCCGAGGGAATGGCTACACCTTC.

The chain couples TRBV30 to TRBJ1-4, with D hard to call. Between the trimmed V and J ends, which lost 2 bases and 4 bases, there was a span of 14 bases. Germline lookup yields CDR1 GTSNPN and CDR2 SVGIG (reference sequence). This CDR3 region has 15 residues. CDR3 nucleotides: TGTGCCTGGAGTTATAGAGAAGGGTATAATGAAAAACTGTTTTTT. Translating gives CAWSYREGYNEKLFF.

The chain is built from TRBV30 and TRBJ2-1; TRBD2 matches at 7 bases. The CDR3 has 13 residues. The V gene's germline CDR1 is GTSNPN and CDR2 SVGIG (reference sequence). V gave up 1 base and J gave up 7 bases; unmatched junction bases: 4. This chain's CDR3 is CAWSDLAANEQFF. In nucleotides, the CDR3 is TGTGCCTGGAGTGACCTAGCGGCTAATGAGCAGTTCTTC.

This chain connects TRBV7-3 to TRBJ2-1; no firm D call. The germline CDR1 and CDR2 sequences are SGHTA and FQGTGA. The CDR3 extends over 13 amino acids. The ends were cut back, 0 bases at V and 7 bases at J, with 7 bases in the middle. In nucleotides, the CDR3 is TGTGCCAGCAGCTTAACGGGCCGGAATGAGCAGTTCTTC. This codes for CASSLTGRNEQFF.

The V call is TRBV6-5, the J call TRBJ1-1; no definite D call. CDR1 is MNHEY and CDR2 is SVGAGI in the germline V gene. This CDR3 spans 13 amino acids. V lost 5 bases and J lost 5, with 12 bases in between. CDR3 region: CASSLQEATEAFF. In DNA, the CDR3 is TGTGCCAGCAGTCTTCAGGAGGCGACTGAAGCTTTCTTT.

The rearrangement joins TRBV28 to TRBJ1-4; 11 bases fit TRBD1. The CDR3 has 14 amino acids. Unmatched junction bases numbered 6, after V lost 7 bases and J lost 8 bases. Germline CDR1 MDHEN, CDR2 SYDVKM. The CDR3 sequence is CASTLGQGAEKLFF. CDR3 nucleotides: TGTGCCAGCACCCTCGGACAGGGGGCGGAAAAACTGTTTTTT.

The J gene is TRBJ1-6, the V gene TRBV11-2, with unresolved D. The CDR3 has 13 residues. Trimming left V 8 bases short and J 3 bases short, with 8 bases between. Germline V gene lookup returns CDR1 SGHAT and CDR2 FQNNGV. The CDR3 coding sequence is TGTGCCAGCTTGGCTGACTATAATTCACCCCTCCACTTT. Translation gives CASLADYNSPLHF. Looking up the rest from reference TRBV11-2 and TRBJ1-6 gives the full variable domain: EAGVAQSPRYKIIEKRQSVAFWCNPISGHATLYWYQQILGQGPKLLIQFQNNGVVDDSQLPKDRFSAERLKGVDSTLKIQPAKLEDSAVYLCASLADYNSPLHFGNGTRLTVT.

The chain links TRBV15 to TRBJ2-7, with TRBD2 matching over 11 bases. Germline V gives CDR1 LNHNV, CDR2 YYDKDF (reference sequence). This CDR3 contains 15 residues. Germline trimming cut 1 base from V and 5 bases from J; bases unmatched to any gene: 4. The CDR3 DNA is TGTGCCACCAGCAGAGGAACTAGCGGGAGCGACGAGCAGTACTTC. It codes for CATSRGTSGSDEQYF.

The rearrangement joins TRBV19 to TRBJ2-7; D is possibly TRBD1 or TRBD2 (6 bases each). Deletions cut 6 bases from V and 6 bases from J, with 15 bases between. The CDR3 totals 13 residues. Germline CDR1 is LNHDA and CDR2 is SQIVND (reference sequence). CDR3 sequence: CASSHPEGVEQYF. The DNA of the CDR3 is TGTGCCAGTAGCCACCCGGAGGGGGTCGAGCAGTACTTC.

DNA for the CDR3: TGCAGTGCTAGTCATGGGACTAGCGGGGGGCGGGAGACCCAGTACTTC. The encoded protein is CSASHGTSGGRETQYF. The rearrangement joins TRBV20-1 to TRBJ2-5; 15 bases are a match to TRBD2. J lost 5 bases, V lost 3 bases, and 7 bases had no gene match. The V gene's germline CDR1 is DFQATT and CDR2 SNEGSKA (reference sequence). There are 16 residues in the CDR3.

V and J are TRBV7-6 and TRBJ2-7; TRBD2 agrees at 11 bases. After removal of 5 bases from V and 3 bases from J, the junction contained 6 bases not matched to a gene. The CDR3 is 15 residues long. The germline V gene has CDR1 SGHVS and CDR2 FNYEAQ. CDR3 bases: TGTGCCAGCAGCCGGGGACTAGCGGACTTCTACGAGCAGTACTTC. The encoded protein is CASSRGLADFYEQYF.

V usage is TRBV18 and J usage is TRBJ1-3; 9 bases fit TRBD1. With V trimmed by 3 bases and J by 0 bases, 3 bases remained unmatched. The CDR3 length is 16 residues. Germline CDR1 is KGHSH and CDR2 is LQKENI. CDR3 sequence: CASSPGQGNSGNTIYF. CDR3 coding DNA: TGTGCCAGCTCACCGGGACAGGGAAACTCTGGAAACACCATATATTTT.

The CDR3 protein is CASSLANTKETQYF. CDR3 sequence (DNA): TGTGCCAGCAGCTTAGCTAACACCAAGGAGACCCAGTACTTC. The genes are TRBV7-2 and TRBJ2-5; no reliable D call. Between the trimmed V and J ends, which lost 0 bases and 5 bases, there was a span of 10 bases. The V gene's germline CDR1 is SGHTA and CDR2 FQGNSA. CDR3 size: 14 residues. Drawing the rest from reference TRBV7-2 and TRBJ2-5, the complete variable domain is GAGVSQSPSNKVTEKGKDVELRCDPISGHTALYWYRQSLGQGLEFLIYFQGNSAPDKSGLPSDRFSAERTGGSVSTLTIQRTQQEDSAVYLCASSLANTKETQYFGPGTRLLVL.

The rearrangement joins TRBV5-1 to TRBJ2-7; possibly TRBD1 for D (6 bases). Germline assignment: CDR1 SGHRS and CDR2 YFSETQ. The CDR3 sequence is 13 residues long. The V gene lost 4 bases and the J gene lost 7 bases, with 15 bases spanning the gap. The CDR3, as DNA: TGCGCCAGCAGCCCGACAGGTTTGGGGGAGCAGTACTTC. Amino acids: CASSPTGLGEQYF.

The DNA of the CDR3 is TGTGCCAGCAGTGAAGCGCCACAGGGCCTTGATGAGGAAGCTTTCTTT. Translation gives CASSEAPQGLDEEAFF. The chain has TRBV6-1 and TRBJ1-1; tentatively, D is TRBD1 (6 bases). The CDR3 spans 16 residues. V gave up 0 bases and J gave up 8 bases, with 19 bases separating them. The germline V gene has CDR1 MNHNS and CDR2 SASEGT.

The V call is TRBV7-3, the J call TRBJ2-5, with D perhaps matching TRBD2 (6 bases). Deletions cut 2 bases from V and 10 bases from J, with 17 bases between. From germline, CDR1 is SGHTA and CDR2 FQGTGA. This CDR3 has 14 amino acids. CDR3 sequence reads: CASSLDTSSRNQYF. The CDR3 coding sequence is TGTGCCAGCAGCTTAGATACTAGCTCTCGGAACCAGTACTTC.

The chain joins TRBV7-2 to TRBJ1-6; TRBD1 matches at 9 bases. Germline trimming cut 2 bases from V and 8 bases from J; bases unmatched to any gene: 4. There are 15 residues in the CDR3. In germline, CDR1 is SGHTA, CDR2 FQGNSA. DNA of the CDR3: TGTGCCAGCAGCTTAAGGGGACAGGGAGATTCACCCCTCCACTTT. As protein: CASSLRGQGDSPLHF.

The chain has TRBV19 and TRBJ1-2; 7 bases match TRBD1. Per germline, CDR1 LNHDA and CDR2 SQIVND (reference sequence). Germline trimming cut 8 bases from V and 11 bases from J; bases unmatched to any gene: 8. The CDR3 sequence is 11 residues long. CDR3 in DNA: TGTGCCAGTTGGACAGGCGGAACTTACACCTTC. Residues: CASWTGGTYTF.

The chain recombines TRBV11-3 with TRBJ2-3; 10 bases map to TRBD2. Germline-derived CDR1 and CDR2 are SGHNT and YENEEA. CDR3 length: 15 residues. The V and J ends lost 2 bases and 2 bases, in that order; junction bases with no gene match: 1. CDR3 protein: CASSLLAGDTDTQYF. CDR3 DNA sequence: TGTGCCAGCAGCTTACTAGCGGGGGACACAGATACGCAGTATTTT.

V usage is TRBV14 and J usage is TRBJ2-7, with 7 bases fitting TRBD1. The trim removed 1 base at V and 3 bases at J, leaving 21 bases unmatched. In germline, CDR1 is SGHDN, CDR2 FVKESK. CDR3 length: 20 residues. The CDR3 spells CASSQGSNRGIGLTHYEQYF. DNA for the CDR3: TGTGCCAGCAGCCAAGGTAGCAACAGGGGTATCGGCTTGACCCACTACGAGCAGTACTTC.

The rearrangement links TRBV20-1 to TRBJ1-1; no reliable D call. Trimming shortened V by 3 bases and J by 9 bases, and 14 bases separated the two germline ends. Germline V gives CDR1 DFQATT, CDR2 SNEGSKA (reference sequence). The CDR3 runs to 12 residues. The CDR3 here is CSASAEGVKAFF. Written as DNA, the CDR3 is TGCAGTGCTAGTGCTGAGGGAGTAAAAGCTTTCTTT.

The sample holds one count of this clone. V usage is TRBV9 and J usage is TRBJ1-1, with TRBD1 as a possible D gene (5 bases). The CDR3 has 13 residues. V lost 4 bases to trimming and J lost 6 bases, with 13 bases between them. Germline V gives CDR1 SGDLS, CDR2 YYNGEE. The CDR3 region has the DNA TGTGCCAGCAGCCCTAGGGGCTACGCTGAAGCTTTCTTT. Amino acids: CASSPRGYAEAFF.

The chain couples TRBV7-2 to TRBJ2-3; TRBD2 might be the D (7 bases). V lost 0 bases, J lost 0 bases, and 13 bases lay in between. Germline CDR1 SGHTA, CDR2 FQGNSA. CDR3 length: 17 residues. The DNA of the CDR3 is TGTGCCAGCAGCTTAGCGCGCGGGGGCTTCAGCACAGATACGCAGTATTTT. Translated, it gives CASSLARGGFSTDTQYF.